This entry is about one TCR beta chain. This sample was taken from a study of blood T cell repertoires in COVID-19. Across the whole study: Collection of acute and convalescent COVID-19 samples took place in the United States, Italy and Spain. PBMCs, B-cell-depleted T cells, or T cells were the source of the cDNA or gDNA that made up the material.

Per the original methods: Amplification of reference gene primers provided the estimated nucleated cell counts. Profiling relied on immunoSEQ multiplex PCR, and the TCRdb table lists in-frame clones only, not all of them. The V and J calls and the clone size are those of that table, but D and trimming were determined from the DNA. The table includes about 220,000 clones, roughly 81% detected once. Unmatched junction bases numbered 8, after V lost 5 bases and J lost 2 bases. Germline V gene lookup returns CDR1 LNHDA and CDR2 SQIVND (reference sequence). The CDR3 runs 16 residues. The V call is TRBV19, the J call TRBJ2-2; the match to TRBD2 covers 7 bases. Sequenced input: peripheral blood. The sequence was collected from a man aged 45-65 years who had recovered from COVID-19. CDR3 DNA: TGTGCCAGTAGTCTTCCCCTAGCGGTAAACACCGGGGAGCTGTTTTTT. This gives the protein CASSLPLAVNTGELFF.